The clone carrying this T cell receptor (beta chain) was picked up one time. These data originate in a study of shared clonotypes between healthy human individuals. This CDR3 spans 16 amino acids. V lost 7 bases to trimming and J lost 0 bases, with 17 bases between them. The germline V gene encodes CDR1 SGHKS and CDR2 YYEKEE (reference sequence). Assay: immunoSEQ multiplex PCR; the TCRdb copy retains only in-frame clones and omits some. The profile shows under 2,500,000 clones, 95% of them singletons. Recent acute infections and vaccinations were absent in the healthy HIV-negative adult donors. The sequence came from a man between 18 and 29 years old in good health. The sequenced sample consisted of naive CD4+ T cells sorted from blood. Subset indicated: CD45RA+ positively selected. The chain has TRBV5-5 and TRBJ1-3; D unclear. The CDR3 region is CASGTQVLSSGNTIYF. The CDR3 DNA reads TGTGCCAGCGGAACGCAAGTACTCAGCTCTGGAAACACCATATATTTT.